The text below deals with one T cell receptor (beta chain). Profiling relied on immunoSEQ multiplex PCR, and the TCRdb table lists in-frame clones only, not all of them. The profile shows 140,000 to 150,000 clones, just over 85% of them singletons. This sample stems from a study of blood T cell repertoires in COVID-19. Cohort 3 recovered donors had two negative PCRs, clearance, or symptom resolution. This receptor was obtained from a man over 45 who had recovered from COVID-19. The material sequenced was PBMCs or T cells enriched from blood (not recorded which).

The CDR3 nucleotides are TGTGCCAGCAGAGACAGGGGTGGAAATTCACCCCTCCACTTT. Residues: CASRDRGGNSPLHF. This rearrangement joins TRBV6-5 to TRBJ1-6; 8 bases are a match to TRBD1. Germline loops: CDR1 MNHEY, CDR2 SVGAGI. With V trimmed by 6 bases and J by 7 bases, 5 bases remained unmatched. The CDR3 covers 14 residues.